This T cell receptor beta chain was observed in a study of siplizumab effects on memory and regulatory T cells. Study outcomes and limitations: Naive T cells were seemingly more diverse than memory cells, and major contributions to the alloresponse seemed to be made by them. For siplizumab cultures, the suppressive function of their proliferating Tregs was not confirmed.

On this clone: What it binds is unknown.

Sequenced by immunoSEQ multiplex PCR; TCRdb stores in-frame clones only, minus some. The table lists more than 95,000 clones, around 94% of them singletons. The CDR3 has 12 residues. The germline CDR1 and CDR2 sequences are SEHNR and FQNEAQ (reference sequence). Trimming took 5 bases from V and 3 from J, leaving 8 bases between them. The TCR was taken from a human donor in good health. What was sequenced was non-Treg CD4+ T cells sorted from blood. The genes are TRBV7-9 and TRBJ2-7, with D uncertain. The CDR3: CASSQKGYEQYF. DNA of the CDR3: TGTGCCAGCAGCCAGAAGGGCTACGAGCAGTACTTC.